This TCR beta chain is from a study of blood T cell repertoires in COVID-19 (TCRdb year 2020). Describing the broader study: Samples from collaborators originated in the United States, Italy and Spain and spanned both the acute and convalescent phases of COVID-19. The dataset comprised deeply sampled blood TCRbeta repertoires from subjects exposed to, actively infected with, or recovered from COVID-19. HLA class I and class II types, where available, came from metadata supplied by the sample provider rather than from assay-based typing. The repertoires were made available in a free public database intended to serve as a resource for research on the immune response to SARS-CoV-2. Samples came from the ongoing ImmuneRACE study (first 160 participants) plus 1,254 subjects from 6 global collaborators. The material from the prospective study consisted of cDNA or gDNA derived from T cells, B-cell-depleted T cells, or PBMCs. Sample metadata almost always included a de-identified subject ID, COVID-19 status, age in years and sex. The paper's findings and limits, for the study overall: The quantity of clinical and demographic metadata differed by source and by participant and was supplied without curation.

The collaborating institutions used their own protocols to collect whole blood in K2EDTA tubes. Collaborator samples were shipped for TCRbeta analysis as frozen whole blood, isolated PBMCs, or DNA extracted from either sample type. This clone appeared once. This clone's antigen is unknown. Base quality data are lacking; no much larger clone is found one base away. The immunoSEQ Assay, a bias-controlled multiplex PCR, was used to amplify TCRbeta CDR3 regions from genomic DNA. On the authors' methods: The number of nucleated cells in each sample was estimated by amplification of reference gene primers within the assay. Sequence reads were collapsed and filtered to measure the absolute abundance of every unique TCRbeta CDR3 rearrangement. For each sample, productive Simpson clonality was calculated as the square root of Simpson's diversity index across productive rearrangements. Drawn from immuneACCESS, this table holds only the in-frame rearrangements with V and J called that TCRdb kept. Clones are partly lost; checked studies trace under half to an unresolved V gene and leave the rest unexplained. The D gene and trimming were derived from the DNA, and the V and J assignments and clone size from that table. This sample holds about 76,000 clones; 75% to 90% were observed only once. The ten largest clonotypes hold roughly 19% of the sample.

The clonotype was recovered from a human donor in a cohort sampled during active COVID-19. The specimen was peripheral blood.

The nucleotide sequence reads TGTGCCAGCTCACCCGGGACAGACGCCTACGAGCAGTACTTC. This translates into CASSPGTDAYEQYF. The chain uses TRBV18 and TRBJ2-7, and TRBD1 aligns with 7 junction nucleotides. Unmatched junction bases come to 4, with V trimmed by 3 bases and J by 2 bases. The cysteine opens and the phenylalanine closes a CDR3 of 14 amino acids. The entry retains the CDR3 DNA only, 42 bases that are in frame from base 1. For CDR1 and CDR2, the germline V gene lists KGHSH and LQKENI.